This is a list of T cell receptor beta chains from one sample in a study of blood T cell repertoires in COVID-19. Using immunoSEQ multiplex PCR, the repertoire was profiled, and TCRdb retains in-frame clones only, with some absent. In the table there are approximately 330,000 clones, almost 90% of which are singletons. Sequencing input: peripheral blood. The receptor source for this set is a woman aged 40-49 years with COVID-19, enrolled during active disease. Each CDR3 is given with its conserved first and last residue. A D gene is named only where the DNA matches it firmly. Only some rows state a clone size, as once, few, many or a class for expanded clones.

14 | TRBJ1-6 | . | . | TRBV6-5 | TGTGCCAGCAGTTTTCAGGGCACTAATTCACCCCTCCACTTT | CASSFQGTNSPLHF
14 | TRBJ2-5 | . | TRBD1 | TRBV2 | TGTGCCAGCAGTGCGACAGGGGGGGTCGAGACCCAGTACTTC | CASSATGGVETQYF
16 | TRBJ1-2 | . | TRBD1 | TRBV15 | TGTGCCACCAGCAGAGATAGGGACAGGGGGCTTGGTGGCTACACCTTC | CATSRDRDRGLGGYTF
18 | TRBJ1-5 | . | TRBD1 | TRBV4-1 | TGCGCCAGCAGCCCAAGCCGGGACAGCGCGTATAGCAATCAGCCCCAGCATTTT | CASSPSRDSAYSNQPQHF
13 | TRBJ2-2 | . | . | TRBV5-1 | TGCGCCAGCAGCCTCCTAGCTGGCGGGGAGCTGTTTTTT | CASSLLAGGELFF
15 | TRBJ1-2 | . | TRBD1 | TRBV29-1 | TGCAGCGTTGTGGGACAGGGTGCGTTCAGATCCGGCTACACCTTC | CSVVGQGAFRSGYTF
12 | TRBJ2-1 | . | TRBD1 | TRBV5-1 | TGCGCCAGCAGCTTGCCAGGGGGAGAGCAGTTCTTC | CASSLPGGEQFF
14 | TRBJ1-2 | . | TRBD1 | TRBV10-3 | TGTGCCATCAGTAGACAGGGATTGAACTATGGCTACACCTTC | CAISRQGLNYGYTF
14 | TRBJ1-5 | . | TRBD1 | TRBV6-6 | TGTGCCAGCAGTTACGGGACAGGGGATCAGCCCCAGCATTTT | CASSYGTGDQPQHF
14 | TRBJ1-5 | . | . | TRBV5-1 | TGCGCCAGCAGCCTGGACAGCCCTAATCAGCCCCAGCATTTT | CASSLDSPNQPQHF
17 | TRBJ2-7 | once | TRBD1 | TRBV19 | TGTGCCAGTAGTATAGACCCAATCCGGGGACAGCTCAACGAGCAGTACTTC | CASSIDPIRGQLNEQYF
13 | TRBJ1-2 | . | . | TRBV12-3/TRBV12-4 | TGTGCCAGCAGTTTGGGGCAGTTCTATGGCTACACCTTC | CASSLGQFYGYTF
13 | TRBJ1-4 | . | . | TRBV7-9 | TGTGCCAGCAGCTTGTCCACTTACGAAAAACTGTTTTTT | CASSLSTYEKLFF
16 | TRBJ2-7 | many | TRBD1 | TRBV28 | TGTGCCAGCAGTCCGCTTCGAGGACAGGGGGCCTACGAGCAGTACTTC | CASSPLRGQGAYEQYF
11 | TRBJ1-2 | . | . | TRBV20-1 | TGCAGTGGCCGAGGGGGATCCGGCTACACCTTC | CSGRGGSGYTF
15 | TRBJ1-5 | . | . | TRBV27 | TGTGCCAGCAGTTTGTCTCCAGGGGTAGGTCAGCCCCAGCATTTT | CASSLSPGVGQPQHF
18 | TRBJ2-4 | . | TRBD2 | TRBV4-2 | TGTGCCAGCAGCCAACGTACTAGCGGGGGACTAGCCAAAAACATTCAGTACTTC | CASSQRTSGGLAKNIQYF
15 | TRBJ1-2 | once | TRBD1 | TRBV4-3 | TGCGCCAGCAGCCAAGGTCGATGGCAGGGGGGCGGCTACACCTTC | CASSQGRWQGGGYTF
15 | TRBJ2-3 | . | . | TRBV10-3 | TGTGCCATCAGTGAGTTTTTAACTAGCACAGATACGCAGTATTTT | CAISEFLTSTDTQYF
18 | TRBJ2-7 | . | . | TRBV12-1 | TGTGCCAGCAGCTTTGCCCATCCTATTAGCGGGGGGCCCTACGAGCAGTACTTC | CASSFAHPISGGPYEQYF
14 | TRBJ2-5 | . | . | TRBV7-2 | TGTGCCAGCAGCTTAAACAGAGACCAAGAGACCCAGTACTTC | CASSLNRDQETQYF
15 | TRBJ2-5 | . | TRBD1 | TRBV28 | TGTGCCAGCAGTTTTGGTGGACAGGGGCAAGAGACCCAGTACTTC | CASSFGGQGQETQYF
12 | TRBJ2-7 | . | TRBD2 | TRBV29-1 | TGCAGCGTACCCGGGACTAGCGGGAGCAAGTACTTC | CSVPGTSGSKYF
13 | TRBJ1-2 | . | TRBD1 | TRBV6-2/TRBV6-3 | TGTGCCAGCAGCACCGACAGGGGAAGCGGCTACACCTTC | CASSTDRGSGYTF
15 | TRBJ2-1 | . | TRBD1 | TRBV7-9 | TGTGCCAGCAGCTTTACAGGGGGCCAAGGGGATGAGCAGTTCTTC | CASSFTGGQGDEQFF
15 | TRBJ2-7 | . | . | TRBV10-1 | TGCGCCAGCAGTGAAGCGGTTGAGGGTATCTACGAGCAGTACTTC | CASSEAVEGIYEQYF
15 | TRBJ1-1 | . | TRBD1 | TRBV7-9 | TGTGCCAGCAGCTTCGACAGGGGTTTGAACACTGAAGCTTTCTTT | CASSFDRGLNTEAFF